Here is one T cell receptor (beta chain) with its context. As yet, its antigen is unknown. The J segment lost 6 bases and the V segment lost 7 bases, leaving 7 bases of the junction unmatched. Germline CDR1 is DFQATT and CDR2 is SNEGSKA (reference sequence). The CDR3 is 13 residues long. This entry is derived from a study of T cell repertoires in cytomegalovirus infection. One entry per CDR3 protein results from TCRdb running MiXCR on the reads. The sample consists of around 740,000 distinct CDR3 sequences, roughly a third of them appearing once. Study observations and caveats: The response measured ex vivo was dominated by TCR beta clonotypes (HLA-C-restricted and CMV-specific).

V is TRBV20-1 and J is TRBJ2-1; 9 bases agree with TRBD2. The sample consisted of PBMCs. This TCR was recovered from a human donor in good health (CMV status not recorded). Some clones in this sample may be carry-over from other donors' samples. The CDR3 sequence is CSGKREVANEQFF. The CDR3 DNA is TGCAGTGGAAAGCGGGAGGTAGCCAATGAGCAGTTCTTC.